This TCR beta chain was recovered during a study of neurological immune-mediated disorders. Every sequencing run generated in excess of 160 million TCR-beta sequences. These sequences covered 15-18 subjects. MiXCR was run by TCRdb on the 5' RACE reads, yielding one entry per CDR3 protein. This table has tens of thousands of distinct CDR3 sequences, 3.5% to 5% appearing once. Trimming stripped 5 bases from V and 2 bases from J, with 15 bases between. This CDR3 has 14 amino acids. Per the germline V gene, CDR1 is DFQATT and CDR2 is SNEGSKA (reference sequence). Study-wide results and limits: The study found no CDR3 amino acid sequences shared by expanded clones across subjects, suggesting private repertoires in all groups.

This clonotype was seen ten or more times. What it binds is unknown. This chain uses TRBV20-1 with TRBJ1-1; D may be TRBD1 (5 bases). The sequence was collected from a woman aged 55-69 years with multiple sclerosis. Source material: PBMCs. The CDR3 region has the DNA TGCAGTGCTGGGGAGAGACAGCCCAACACTGAAGCTTTCTTT. Its protein product is CSAGERQPNTEAFF.